This T cell receptor (beta chain) was documented in a study of T cells after yellow fever vaccination. TCRdb reanalysed the 5' RACE reads using MiXCR and keeps one entry per CDR3 protein. Of just under 600,000 distinct CDR3 sequences in the sample, about 13% are singletons; the top ten hold 11% to 15%. Germline V gene lookup returns CDR1 MGHRA and CDR2 YSYEKL. CDR3 length: 15 residues. The V and J ends lost 4 bases and 4 bases, in that order; junction bases with no gene match: 2. The receptor was derived from a man aged 30 to 45 who received the YFV17D yellow fever vaccine. The sequencing here drew on PBMCs, taken on the day of the yellow fever booster vaccination. This chain joins TRBV4-1 and TRBJ1-4; 11 bases are a match to TRBD1. The CDR3 region is CASSRTGGLNEKLFF. In DNA, the CDR3 is TGCGCCAGCAGCCGGACAGGGGGCCTTAATGAAAAACTGTTTTTT.